This passage covers 6 T cell receptor beta chains from one sample sequenced in a study of blood T cell repertoires in COVID-19. TCRdb's table, derived via immunoSEQ multiplex PCR, lists solely in-frame clones and lacks some. The table shows 200,000 to 250,000 clones, with more than 80% occurring only once. Sequences were obtained from peripheral blood. The source of these receptors is a man in his thirties or forties with COVID-19, enrolled during active disease.

This chain connects TRBV18 to TRBJ1-4; possible D gene TRBD1, 5 bases. This CDR3 spans 15 amino acids. V was cut by 3 bases and J by 0 bases, with 8 bases left in between. The germline gives CDR1 KGHSH, CDR2 LQKENI. CDR3 nucleotides: TGTGCCAGCTCACCGCAGGGCGCAACTAATGAAAAACTGTTTTTT. Protein product: CASSPQGATNEKLFF.

This clone was picked up many times. The chain couples TRBV19 to TRBJ1-4; 9 bases are shared with TRBD1. Trimming at V came to 6 bases and at J to 8 bases, leaving 7 bases not matched to a gene. In germline, CDR1 is LNHDA, CDR2 SQIVND (reference sequence). The CDR3 extends over 14 amino acids. Here the CDR3 DNA reads TGTGCCAGTAGAGAGACAGGGGGGGCGGAAAAACTGTTTTTT. Amino acid sequence: CASRETGGAEKLFF.

This chain connects TRBV7-9 to TRBJ1-4; possibly TRBD1 for D (5 bases). Trimming shortened V by 5 bases and J by 4 bases, and 11 bases separated the two germline ends. The germline gives CDR1 SEHNR, CDR2 FQNEAQ (reference sequence). CDR3 size: 14 residues. CDR3 region: CASSRTPDNEKLFF. CDR3 bases: TGTGCCAGCAGCAGGACACCTGATAATGAAAAACTGTTTTTT.

This clone was counted a single time. The rearrangement joins TRBV5-4 to TRBJ2-1; TRBD2 agrees at 8 bases. Germline V gene data show CDR1 as SGHNT and CDR2 as YYREEE (reference sequence). The length of the CDR3 is 18 residues. V shed 7 bases and J 4 bases; nucleotides not matched to a gene: 19. Written as DNA, the CDR3 is TGTGCCAGCTATCGAGGGGGAACCGGGACTAGTGCTTACAATGAGCAGTTCTTC. It yields the protein CASYRGGTGTSAYNEQFF.

The genes are TRBV30 and TRBJ2-1; 11 bases map to TRBD2. The CDR3 contains 14 residues. After removal of 1 base from V and 7 bases from J, the junction contained 3 bases not matched to a gene. Germline values: CDR1 GTSNPN, CDR2 SVGIG (reference sequence). The DNA of the CDR3 is TGTGCCTGGAGTGAAACTAGCGGGAGTAATGAGCAGTTCTTC. This encodes CAWSETSGSNEQFF.

This clone was detected once. This chain joins TRBV6-2 or TRBV6-3 and TRBJ2-5; D might be TRBD1 (5 bases). Germline V gene sequence: CDR1 MNHEY, CDR2 SVGEGT. The CDR3 has 12 amino acids. V lost 4 bases and J 4 bases, leaving 7 bases between the germline ends. The DNA of the CDR3 is TGTGCCAGCAGTTTGCAGGGAGAGACCCAGTACTTC. Amino acid sequence: CASSLQGETQYF.